The 32 T cell receptor beta chains presented below share a single source sample, sequenced in a study of blood T cells in healthy people across ages. A second PCR, run for 7 to 11 cycles, used a sample-barcoded 5' primer plus a J-beta primer mix. TCRdb re-called the 5' RACE reads with MiXCR, one entry per CDR3 protein. The data show roughly 830,000 distinct CDR3 sequences, approximately 59% seen once. What was sequenced was blood. The receptors here all came from a man aged 25 to 40 in good health.

The rearrangement joins TRBV7-9 to TRBJ2-7, with D possibly being TRBD1 (6 bases). Trimming took off 5 bases at V and 3 bases at J, with 17 bases between the two ends. Germline values: CDR1 SEHNR, CDR2 FQNEAQ (reference sequence). CDR3 size: 15 residues. The CDR3 region is CASSPRTGPLYEQYF. The CDR3 DNA reads TGTGCCAGCAGCCCCCGTACAGGGCCCCTCTACGAGCAGTACTTC.

The J gene is TRBJ2-7, the V gene TRBV6-2 or TRBV6-3, with TRBD2 matching 14 bases. The DNA end is a closer match to TRBJ2-5, so the J assignment may be wrong. Germline assignment: CDR1 MNHEY and CDR2 SVGEGT. The CDR3 runs 15 residues. The CDR3 loop is CASRLTSGGAQTQYF. CDR3 DNA sequence: TGTGCCAGCAGACTGACTAGCGGGGGGGCACAGACCCAGTACTTC.

This chain connects TRBV29-1 to TRBJ2-1; D not resolved. This CDR3 region has 13 residues. Trimming left V 2 bases short and J 3 bases short, with 8 bases between. Germline V gene sequence: CDR1 SQVTM, CDR2 ANQGSEA. The CDR3 bases are TGCAGCGTTGAAAGCGTGAGCTACAATGAGCAGTTCTTC. It translates to CSVESVSYNEQFF.

J is TRBJ2-2 and V is TRBV27, with 7 bases that match TRBD1. The CDR3 length is 14 residues. Germline V gene sequence: CDR1 MNHEY, CDR2 SMNVEV (reference sequence). J was trimmed by 4 bases and V by 3 bases; bases with no gene match: 2. The CDR3 nucleotides are TGTGCCAGCAGTTTGACAGGGAGCACCGGGGAGCTGTTTTTT. Translating it yields CASSLTGSTGELFF.

The V and J genes are TRBV4-2 and TRBJ2-1; TRBD2 matches at 7 bases. V dropped 3 bases and J dropped 6; count of bases not matched to a gene: 11. The CDR3 is 16 residues long. Germline values: CDR1 LGHNA, CDR2 YNFKEQ. Here the CDR3 DNA reads TGTGCCAGCAGCCAGGAGGTTGGCGGGGGAACCAATGAGCAGTTCTTC. This translates into CASSQEVGGGTNEQFF.

The chain carries TRBV20-1 and TRBJ2-6, with D possibly matching TRBD2 (6 bases). The ends were cut back, 1 base at V and 1 base at J, with 8 bases in the middle. The CDR3 consists of 15 residues. The germline gives CDR1 DFQATT, CDR2 SNEGSKA (reference sequence). The CDR3 sequence is CSARGGGSGANVLTF. CDR3 nucleotide sequence: TGCAGTGCTAGAGGTGGGGGGTCTGGGGCCAACGTCCTGACTTTC.

J is TRBJ2-1 and V is TRBV20-1; D is uncertain. With 6 bases removed from V and 7 bases from J, the gap between germline ends came to 16 bases. Germline values: CDR1 DFQATT, CDR2 SNEGSKA (reference sequence). The CDR3 is made up of 13 amino acids. CDR3 region: CSANRRNGNEQFF. The CDR3 DNA follows: TGCAGTGCCAACCGCAGGAATGGGAATGAGCAGTTCTTC.

This clonotype has only a few counts. This rearrangement joins TRBV2 to TRBJ1-6; tentative D call: TRBD1 (5 bases). The CDR3 length is 14 residues. The V and J ends lost 6 bases and 8 bases respectively, with 14 bases between them. In germline, CDR1 is SNHLY, CDR2 FYNNEI. The CDR3 reads CASRDSVYDSPLHF. As DNA, the CDR3 is TGTGCCAGCAGAGACAGTGTCTACGATTCACCCCTCCACTTT.

The chain carries TRBV6-5 and TRBJ2-1; D is perhaps TRBD1 (5 bases). The CDR3 contains 14 residues. Trimming shortened V by 0 bases and J by 9 bases, and 12 bases separated the two germline ends. The germline gives CDR1 MNHEY, CDR2 SVGAGI. CDR3 sequence (DNA): TGTGCCAGCAGTTACTCGAGCCAGGGAATTGAGCAGTTCTTC. As protein: CASSYSSQGIEQFF.

CDR3 loop: CASSQGWVDTQYF. The CDR3 nucleotides read TGCGCCAGCAGCCAAGGTTGGGTAGATACGCAGTATTTT. The chain carries TRBV4-3 and TRBJ2-3; D not resolved. CDR3 size: 13 residues. Germline values: CDR1 LGHNA, CDR2 YSLEER. With 1 base removed from V and 5 bases from J, the gap between germline ends came to 7 bases.

This chain links TRBV4-2 with TRBJ1-2, with D unclear. V lost 5 bases, J lost 8 bases, and 12 bases lay in between. Looked up from germline, CDR1 is LGHNA and CDR2 is YNFKEQ. This CDR3 spans 12 amino acids. CDR3 sequence (DNA): TGTGCCAGCAGCTCCCTGCGTCTGGGCTACACCTTC. It codes for CASSSLRLGYTF.

The chain carries TRBV6-5 and TRBJ2-4, with 9 bases that match TRBD2. From germline, CDR1 is MNHEY and CDR2 SVGAGI. V was pared by 9 bases and J by 1 base, with 4 bases of the junction left unmatched. The length of the CDR3 is 14 residues. Here the CDR3 reads CASLSGGAKNIQYF. CDR3 coding DNA: TGTGCCAGTTTAAGCGGGGGGGCCAAAAACATTCAGTACTTC.

This clonotype was counted only a few times. The chain is built from TRBV5-1 and TRBJ1-2; possible D gene TRBD1, 6 bases. Between the trimmed V and J ends, which lost 7 bases and 7 bases, there was a span of 20 bases. The germline gives CDR1 SGHRS, CDR2 YFSETQ. This CDR3 spans 14 amino acids. DNA for the CDR3: TGCGCCAGCGGAAAAGGGGCAGGGGATTTTGGCTACACCTTC. This sequence encodes CASGKGAGDFGYTF.

With respect to this clonotype: A read error may explain this, as a much larger clone is one base away. The CDR3 reads CAISSSGDFSSYNEQYF. The CDR3 DNA reads as TGTGCCATCAGCTCTAGCGGGGATTTTAGCTCCTACAATGAGCAGTACTTC. The V gene is TRBV10-3, the J gene TRBJ2-7, with TRBD2 matching 9 bases. The junction had 19 bases not matched to a gene; V was cut back by 6 bases and J by 7 bases. CDR1 is ENHRY, CDR2 SYGVKD, per germline. The length of the CDR3 is 17 residues.

The V call is TRBV7-8, the J call TRBJ1-2, with TRBD1 as a possible D gene (6 bases). The CDR3 is 14 residues long. Trimming pared 3 bases from V and 5 bases from J, leaving 13 bases between. In germline, CDR1 is SGHVS, CDR2 FQNEAQ. DNA of the CDR3: TGTGCCAGCAGCTTCCAAGGGGGGAGGTATGGCTACACCTTC. Protein product: CASSFQGGRYGYTF.

The rearrangement joins TRBV6-1 to TRBJ1-1, with 8 bases fitting TRBD1. There are 14 residues in the CDR3. V gave up 5 bases and J gave up 7 bases; unmatched junction bases: 9. Germline-derived CDR1 and CDR2 are MNHNS and SASEGT. The CDR3 protein is CASSIWTGFDEAFF. DNA of the CDR3: TGTGCCAGCAGTATATGGACAGGGTTTGATGAAGCTTTCTTT.

This chain joins TRBV7-2 and TRBJ2-3; perhaps TRBD2 as D (5 bases). The length of the CDR3 is 13 residues. CDR1 and CDR2 from the germline V gene are SGHTA and FQGNSA. Trimming took off 5 bases at V and 6 bases at J, with 12 bases between the two ends. This CDR3 is CASSPSTRDTQYF. The CDR3 nucleotides read TGTGCCAGCAGCCCATCCACTAGGGATACGCAGTATTTT.

This chain uses TRBV5-1 with TRBJ2-3, with 7 bases that match TRBD2. Germline CDR1 is SGHRS and CDR2 is YFSETQ. This CDR3 comprises 14 residues. With 4 bases clipped from V and 4 bases from J, the junction kept 6 bases outside the gene matches. The CDR3: CASSPGTMPDTQYF. CDR3 in DNA: TGCGCCAGCAGCCCGGGGACTATGCCAGATACGCAGTATTTT. The variable domain in full, with the rest retrieved from reference TRBV5-1 and TRBJ2-3, is KAGVTQTPRYLIKTRGQQVTLSCSPISGHRSVSWYQQTPGQGLQFLFEYFSETQRNKGNFPGRFSGRQFSNSRSEMNVSTLELGDSALYLCASSPGTMPDTQYFGPGTRLTVL.

The gene calls are TRBV30 and TRBJ1-1; no reliable D call. Deletions cut 5 bases from V and 0 bases from J, with 13 bases between. Germline CDR1 GTSNPN, CDR2 SVGIG (reference sequence). This CDR3 comprises 14 residues. CDR3 in DNA: TGTGCCTGGGGGGAGGTGAATTTGAACACTGAAGCTTTCTTT. It translates to CAWGEVNLNTEAFF.

The chain is built from TRBV6-1 and TRBJ1-1, with D hard to call. The length of the CDR3 is 13 residues. The ends were cut back, 2 bases at V and 6 bases at J, with 10 bases in the middle. Germline V gives CDR1 MNHNS, CDR2 SASEGT. The CDR3 DNA follows: TGTGCCAGCAGTGAACCACAGTATCCTGAAGCTTTCTTT. The encoded protein is CASSEPQYPEAFF.

The chain employs TRBV7-2 and TRBJ2-3; TRBD2 might be the D (5 bases). The CDR3 is 14 residues long. The V end lost 5 bases, the J end lost 4 bases, and 13 bases lay between the germline ends. Germline V gene data show CDR1 as SGHTA and CDR2 as FQGNSA. CDR3 amino acids: CASSQDQRADTQYF. The CDR3 DNA reads TGTGCCAGCAGCCAGGACCAGAGGGCAGATACGCAGTATTTT.

This sequence joins TRBV28 and TRBJ1-1, with a possible D match to TRBD1 (5 bases). V was trimmed by 6 bases and J by 3 bases, leaving 17 bases between them. Per the germline V gene, CDR1 is MDHEN and CDR2 is SYDVKM. The CDR3 runs to 15 residues. In DNA form, the CDR3 reads TGTGCCAGCAGCCCCGTCATCCGGGGGTACACTGAAGCTTTCTTT. Protein product: CASSPVIRGYTEAFF.

The CDR3 spells CASSATSLSEQYF. In DNA form, the CDR3 reads TGTGCCAGCAGCGCAACCTCCCTGTCTGAGCAGTACTTC. The V and J genes are TRBV9 and TRBJ2-7; D is unresolved. CDR3 length: 13 residues. Between the trimmed V and J ends, which lost 3 bases and 7 bases, there was a span of 14 bases. Germline V gene data show CDR1 as SGDLS and CDR2 as YYNGEE.

The chain combines TRBV10-3 with TRBJ1-6; 9 nucleotides align to TRBD1. Germline CDR1 reads ENHRY; CDR2 reads SYGVKD. Trimming took 7 bases from V and 8 from J; bases not matched to a gene: 6. The CDR3 consists of 14 residues. CDR3 sequence (DNA): TGTGCCATCAAACCGGGACAGGGCTATTCACCCCTCCACTTT. Translating gives CAIKPGQGYSPLHF.

The chain links TRBV29-1 to TRBJ2-3; TRBD2 matches at 10 bases. Trimming removed 3 bases from V and 2 bases from J; junction bases left unmatched: 8. This CDR3 region has 16 residues. The V gene's germline CDR1 is SQVTM and CDR2 ANQGSEA. In nucleotides, the CDR3 is TGCAGCGTTGAGCTAGCGGGGGAGTCCCACACAGATACGCAGTATTTT. It specifies CSVELAGESHTDTQYF.

This clonotype was found once. The V gene is TRBV23-1, the J gene TRBJ2-1; TRBD1 aligns across 11 bases. Being an ORF, TRBV23-1 has a function that is uncertain. Trimming took 5 bases from V and 5 from J; bases not matched to a gene: 5. This CDR3 is 15 amino acids long. CDR3 loop: CASSKLDRGHNEQFF. The CDR3 DNA reads as TGCGCCAGCAGTAAACTGGACAGGGGGCACAATGAGCAGTTCTTC.

This clonotype was found once. V usage is TRBV29-1 and J usage is TRBJ2-1, with TRBD1 matching over 9 bases. CDR3 size: 14 residues. V was clipped by 6 bases and J by 13 bases; unmatched bases: 16. CDR1 and CDR2 (germline): SQVTM, ANQGSEA. The CDR3 nucleotides read TGCAGCGTCGGAGGGACAGGGAAGTGGGAGACCCAGTTCTTC. Translating gives CSVGGTGKWETQFF.

In DNA, the CDR3 is TGCAGTGCTAGCGACAGGGGTATGAACATTCAGTACTTC. Its translation: CSASDRGMNIQYF. V gene TRBV20-1 combines with J gene TRBJ2-4; 8 bases are shared with TRBD1. The CDR3 is 13 amino acids. The V gene's germline CDR1 is DFQATT and CDR2 SNEGSKA (reference sequence). V lost 3 bases and J lost 7; bases outside the gene matches: 5.

The genes are TRBV7-3 and TRBJ2-5; TRBD2 matches at 10 bases. The V gene end was trimmed by 7 bases and the J gene end by 5 bases; junction bases not matched to a gene: 7. CDR3 size: 14 residues. Germline CDR1 and CDR2: SGHTA and FQGTGA. CDR3 amino acids: CASIQRGGVETQYF. As DNA, the CDR3 is TGTGCCAGCATCCAGCGGGGGGGCGTTGAGACCCAGTACTTC.

This clonotype has just one count. This chain connects TRBV6-5 to TRBJ2-4; D call uncertain. The CDR3 length is 17 residues. Per the germline V gene, CDR1 is MNHEY and CDR2 is SVGAGI. V shed 0 bases and J shed 2 bases, with 14 bases lying between them. CDR3: CASSYSPLDPTKNIQYF. CDR3 sequence (DNA): TGTGCCAGCAGTTACTCACCACTGGATCCGACCAAAAACATTCAGTACTTC.

The genes are TRBV14 and TRBJ2-1, with unresolved D. With 4 bases removed from V and 9 bases from J, the gap between germline ends came to 13 bases. The CDR3 spans 13 residues. The V gene's germline CDR1 is SGHDN and CDR2 FVKESK. The DNA of the CDR3 is TGTGCCAGCAGCCTTCAGGCAGATAGTGAGCAGTTCTTC. Translation gives CASSLQADSEQFF.

In this sample, this clonotype turned up a few times. V usage is TRBV6-5 and J usage is TRBJ2-5, with 7 nucleotides matching TRBD2. The CDR3 is 15 residues long. Trimming removed 3 bases from V and 2 bases from J; junction bases left unmatched: 6. Looked up from germline, CDR1 is MNHEY and CDR2 is SVGAGI. The CDR3 sequence is CASSYQRGSQETQYF. The CDR3 DNA reads as TGTGCCAGCAGTTATCAGCGGGGCTCACAAGAGACCCAGTACTTC.